Shown below are 4 T cell receptor beta chains from a single sample sequenced in a study of T cell clones after liver transplantation. TCRbeta sequences of proliferating CFSE-low MLR cells were labeled alloreactive. Method: immunoSEQ multiplex PCR; TCRdb's copy keeps in-frame clones and lacks some. The sample has approximately 2,900 clones; approximately 22% are singletons. For these TCRs, the target antigens are not known. Sequencing was done on a sample of CD4+ T cells from PBMCs cultured with third-party cells. These receptors were collected from a human patient who received a liver transplant. The graft donor may account for some of the T cells.

This chain links TRBV29-1 with TRBJ2-1; 14 bases fit TRBD2. The CDR3 is made up of 14 amino acids. With V trimmed by 8 bases and J by 5 bases, 5 bases remained unmatched. Germline CDR1 and CDR2: SQVTM and ANQGSEA. The CDR3 DNA reads TGCAGCTATAGGGGACTAGCGGGGGACAATGAGCAGTTCTTC. Translated: CSYRGLAGDNEQFF.

By its share, this clone is medium-sized. This chain links TRBV7-2 with TRBJ1-6, with 10 nucleotides matching TRBD1. This CDR3 contains 14 residues. Germline CDR1 is SGHTA and CDR2 is FQGNSA. V lost 6 bases and J lost 8; bases outside the gene matches: 4. In DNA, the CDR3 is TGTGCCAGCAGGTCCGGGACAGGGGATTCACCCCTCCACTTT. It codes for CASRSGTGDSPLHF.

This clone was detected only a few times. The chain links TRBV11-2 to TRBJ2-5, with 8 positions matching TRBD1. The J call may be faulty, since TRBJ2-7 better matches the DNA end. CDR1 is SGHAT and CDR2 is FQNNGV in the germline V gene. The CDR3 covers 17 residues. The CDR3 spells CASSLDRRRGQIYEQYF. The CDR3 DNA sequence: TGTGCCAGCAGCTTAGATCGTCGCAGGGGGCAAATCTACGAGCAGTACTTC.

V gene TRBV6-6 combines with J gene TRBJ1-2; 11 positions match TRBD1. CDR1 is MNHNY and CDR2 is SVGAGI in the germline V gene (reference sequence). With 5 bases clipped from V and 8 bases from J, the junction kept 10 bases outside the gene matches. This CDR3 has 15 amino acids. CDR3 bases: TGTGCCAGCAGTAAATCCGGGACAGGGGGGAGAGGCTACACCTTC. Amino acid sequence: CASSKSGTGGRGYTF.